This record concerns one T cell receptor (beta chain) sequence. Its antigen is currently not known. Nothing much larger sits one base from this clone, and base qualities are not available. These data belong to a study of control samples from healthy donors and cancer patients (dated by TCRdb to the early 2020s). Library preparation used the immunoSEQ multiplex PCR assay. TCRdb's version of the immuneACCESS table is confined to in-frame rearrangements and falls short of the full clone set. An unresolved V gene accounts for under half of the shortfall where checked; the remainder is of unknown origin. In this sample the table shows roughly 51,000 clones, over 85% of which occur a single time. Roughly 1.6% of the sample is taken by the ten largest. Here V drops 6 bases and J drops 10 bases, and the junction holds 9 bases not matched to any gene. From the cysteine up to the phenylalanine, the CDR3 has a length of 13 residues. Here the CDR3 DNA is all that survives: 39 bases in frame from base 1. The germline V gene supplies CDR1 SGDLS and CDR2 YYNGEE.

Recombination linked TRBV9 to TRBJ2-3, with TRBD2 identical over 9 junction bases. This TCR was sampled from a man between 35 and 55 years old with colorectal cancer. Material for sequencing was PBMCs. This receptor carries the CDR3 CASNGASGNAQYF. The nucleotide sequence reads TGTGCCAGCAACGGGGCTAGCGGGAATGCGCAGTATTTT.